This is a list of T cell receptor beta chains from one sample in a study of regulatory T cells in long-lasting Graves disease. TCRdb fed the multiplex PCR reads into MiXCR, producing one record per CDR3 protein. The sample gives 700,000 or so distinct CDR3 sequences, 30% of which show up once; 40% to 55% is in the top ten. The sequencing used peripheral blood mononuclear cells (PBMCs), collected when the disease was refractory, from a patient treated with antithyroid drugs. These receptors were taken from a female donor with Graves disease. The CDR3 runs from the conserved cysteine through the conserved F or W. A D gene is named only where the DNA matches it firmly. The listing skips clone size in some rows; elsewhere it reads once, few, many or a size class.

clone_size: NA; j_call: TRBJ2-5; v_call: TRBV11-2; d_call: TRBD2; cdr3_aa: CASSLELAGITGETQYF; cdr3_nt: TGTGCCAGCAGCTTAGAACTAGCGGGAATAACAGGGGAGACCCAGTACTTC
clone_size: many; j_call: TRBJ2-7; v_call: TRBV12-3/TRBV12-4; d_call: TRBD1; cdr3_aa: CASSFTGQGAYEQYF; cdr3_nt: TGTGCCAGCAGTTTTACGGGACAGGGTGCCTACGAGCAGTACTTC
clone_size: few; j_call: TRBJ1-2; v_call: TRBV5-5; d_call: TRBD1; cdr3_aa: CASSLNAETGNYGYTF; cdr3_nt: TGTGCCAGCAGCTTAAATGCCGAGACAGGGAACTATGGCTACACCTTC
clone_size: NA; j_call: TRBJ2-2; v_call: TRBV11-2; d_call: TRBD2; cdr3_aa: CASSPRSSGVKNTGELFF; cdr3_nt: TGTGCCAGCAGCCCCCGTTCGAGCGGGGTAAAGAACACCGGGGAGCTGTTTTTT
clone_size: few; j_call: TRBJ1-1; v_call: TRBV6-1; d_call: NA; cdr3_aa: CASSERGGRAFF; cdr3_nt: TGTGCCAGCAGTGAACGTGGAGGGAGAGCTTTCTTT
clone_size: NA; j_call: TRBJ1-1; v_call: TRBV29-1; d_call: NA; cdr3_aa: CSVERTTNTEAFF; cdr3_nt: TGCAGCGTTGAACGAACTACGAACACTGAAGCTTTCTTT
clone_size: NA; j_call: TRBJ1-1; v_call: TRBV29-1; d_call: TRBD1; cdr3_aa: CSVQQGFTEAFF; cdr3_nt: TGCAGCGTTCAACAGGGGTTCACTGAAGCTTTCTTT
clone_size: NA; j_call: TRBJ2-7; v_call: TRBV3-1; d_call: NA; cdr3_aa: CASSQGPLSVYEQYF; cdr3_nt: TGTGCCAGCAGCCAAGGGCCCCTGTCAGTTTACGAGCAGTACTTC
clone_size: many; j_call: TRBJ1-2; v_call: TRBV12-3/TRBV12-4; d_call: NA; cdr3_aa: CASSPGDLDYGYTF; cdr3_nt: TGTGCCAGCAGCCCAGGGGATTTAGACTATGGCTACACCTTC
clone_size: many; j_call: TRBJ2-7; v_call: TRBV2; d_call: TRBD1; cdr3_aa: CASSPREGQGAREQYF; cdr3_nt: TGTGCCAGCAGTCCCCGGGAGGGACAGGGGGCGCGCGAGCAGTACTTC
clone_size: few; j_call: TRBJ1-3; v_call: TRBV6-1; d_call: TRBD1; cdr3_aa: CASRGTGSAGNTIYF; cdr3_nt: TGTGCCAGCAGGGGGACAGGGTCGGCTGGAAACACCATATATTTT
clone_size: NA; j_call: TRBJ2-1; v_call: TRBV7-2; d_call: NA; cdr3_aa: CAGSLELGTMVQFF; cdr3_nt: TGTGCCGGCAGCTTAGAGTTAGGGACAATGGTGCAGTTCTTC
clone_size: NA; j_call: TRBJ1-2; v_call: TRBV5-1; d_call: NA; cdr3_aa: CASGPRGPDSFYGYTF; cdr3_nt: TGCGCCAGCGGACCCCGGGGTCCGGACAGCTTCTATGGCTACACCTTC
clone_size: many; j_call: TRBJ2-4; v_call: TRBV12-3/TRBV12-4; d_call: NA; cdr3_aa: CASSWDIIAKNIQYF; cdr3_nt: TGTGCCAGCAGTTGGGACATCATAGCCAAAAACATTCAGTACTTC
clone_size: NA; j_call: TRBJ1-1; v_call: TRBV5-1; d_call: NA; cdr3_aa: CASSLAFGNSNTEAFF; cdr3_nt: TGCGCCAGCAGCTTGGCTTTTGGAAACTCGAACACTGAAGCTTTCTTT
clone_size: NA; j_call: TRBJ2-5; v_call: TRBV5-5; d_call: NA; cdr3_aa: CASSHEGTIYQETQYF; cdr3_nt: TGTGCCAGCAGCCACGAGGGGACGATCTACCAAGAGACCCAGTACTTC
clone_size: NA; j_call: TRBJ1-2; v_call: TRBV20-1; d_call: NA; cdr3_aa: CSARETWDRVHGYTF; cdr3_nt: TGCAGTGCTCGGGAGACGTGGGACCGCGTTCATGGCTACACCTTC
clone_size: many; j_call: TRBJ1-1; v_call: TRBV11-2; d_call: NA; cdr3_aa: CASRPVATNTEAFF; cdr3_nt: TGTGCCAGCAGACCGGTAGCGACGAACACTGAAGCTTTCTTT
clone_size: many; j_call: TRBJ1-1; v_call: TRBV12-3/TRBV12-4; d_call: NA; cdr3_aa: CASSTLIRDLHTEAFF; cdr3_nt: TGTGCCAGCAGCACGCTCATCCGGGACCTTCACACTGAAGCTTTCTTT